Presented here are 21 T cell receptor beta chains from one specimen sequenced in a study of blood T cells in healthy people across ages. PCR was performed a second time for about 7 to 11 cycles using a sample-barcoded 5' primer and a J-beta primer mix. Each CDR3 protein is one row after TCRdb ran MiXCR on the 5' RACE reads. This table has a few hundred thousand distinct CDR3 sequences, about 25% appearing once. What was sequenced was blood. Every receptor here comes from a woman aged 70-85 years in good health.

This clonotype was seen at least ten times. V and J are TRBV27 and TRBJ2-5, with a tentative D call TRBD2 (5 bases). CDR1 and CDR2 from the germline V gene are MNHEY and SMNVEV (reference sequence). V gave up 3 bases and J gave up 4 bases, with 9 bases separating them. The CDR3 is 13 residues long. CDR3 bases: TGTGCCAGCAGTTTGCGCGGGCCAGAGACCCAGTACTTC. This sequence encodes CASSLRGPETQYF.

The V gene is TRBV6-4, the J gene TRBJ2-5; no reliable D call. The CDR3 contains 13 residues. Germline V gives CDR1 MRHNA, CDR2 SNTAGT. Trimming stripped 0 bases from V and 4 bases from J, with 6 bases between. CDR3 DNA sequence: TGTGCCAGCAGTGACTCAGAAGGAGAGACCCAGTACTTC. Amino acid sequence: CASSDSEGETQYF.

This clonotype showed up many times. The chain is built from TRBV7-2 and TRBJ2-5; D may be TRBD2 (7 bases). With 2 bases removed from V and 4 bases from J, the gap between germline ends came to 14 bases. The CDR3 length is 15 residues. CDR1 SGHTA and CDR2 FQGNSA come from the germline V gene. CDR3 in amino acids: CASSLNGGAVETQYF. CDR3 DNA sequence: TGTGCCAGCAGCTTAAATGGGGGGGCCGTAGAGACCCAGTACTTC.

This clonotype was picked up one time. V and J are TRBV2 and TRBJ2-4; D possibly uses TRBD1 or TRBD2 (7 bases each). The V and J ends lost 8 bases and 11 bases respectively, with 13 bases between them. The CDR3 has 11 residues. CDR1 and CDR2 (germline): SNHLY, FYNNEI. CDR3 bases: TGTGCCAGCCGGGGGGACAGCTTTCAGTACTTC. Its translation is CASRGDSFQYF.

The chain uses TRBV9 and TRBJ2-5; 13 positions agree with TRBD2. The germline V gene encodes CDR1 SGDLS and CDR2 YYNGEE. The CDR3 totals 16 residues. V lost 4 bases, J lost 5 bases, and 8 bases stayed unmatched. As DNA, the CDR3 is TGTGCCAGCAGCCTAGGACTAGCGGGAGAGGGTGAGACCCAGTACTTC. Its protein product is CASSLGLAGEGETQYF.

This clonotype turned up a few times. The chain joins TRBV24-1 to TRBJ1-3; tentatively, D is TRBD1 (6 bases). Germline assignment: CDR1 KGHDR and CDR2 SFDVKD. This CDR3 comprises 17 residues. Trimming pared 2 bases from V and 7 bases from J, leaving 20 bases between. CDR3 coding DNA: TGTGCCACCAGTGATTCTTCGGCAGGGGCCATCGGGAACACCATATATTTT. Its translation: CATSDSSAGAIGNTIYF.

The V call is TRBV12-3 or TRBV12-4, the J call TRBJ2-5; D may match TRBD1 or TRBD2 (5 bases each). Between the trimmed V and J ends, which lost 6 bases and 2 bases, there was a span of 13 bases. The CDR3 spans 14 residues. The CDR3 DNA sequence: TGTGCCAGCAGACCGGGACCTATTCAAGAGACCCAGTACTTC. It codes for CASRPGPIQETQYF.

This clonotype has just a few counts. Here the CDR3 reads CALELAPGGEQTQYF. DNA of the CDR3: TGTGCCCTGGAGTTGGCACCCGGGGGCGAACAGACCCAGTACTTC. This rearrangement joins TRBV30 to TRBJ2-5; the D call may be TRBD1 or TRBD2 (6 bases each). Germline CDR1 GTSNPN, CDR2 SVGIG (reference sequence). The CDR3 has 15 residues. Trimming took off 8 bases at V and 6 bases at J, with 25 bases between the two ends.

CDR3 bases: TGTGCCGGAAAACAGGGGCTAGGCACTGAAGCTTTCTTT. Translating gives CAGKQGLGTEAFF. This chain joins TRBV6-2 or TRBV6-3 and TRBJ1-1; 7 bases fit TRBD1. With 11 bases clipped from V and 4 bases from J, the junction kept 10 bases outside the gene matches. Germline-derived CDR1 and CDR2 are MNHEY and SVGEGT. The CDR3 covers 13 residues.

The genes are TRBV7-2 and TRBJ1-2; TRBD1 might be the D (5 bases). Between the trimmed V and J ends, which lost 5 bases and 2 bases, there was a span of 15 bases. CDR1 and CDR2 (germline): SGHTA, FQGNSA. This CDR3 is 15 amino acids long. CDR3 loop: CASSPVGGSNYGYTF. CDR3 sequence (DNA): TGTGCCAGCAGCCCGGTGGGGGGGTCCAACTATGGCTACACCTTC. Full variable domain (outside the CDR3, taken from reference TRBV7-2 and TRBJ1-2): GAGVSQSPSNKVTEKGKDVELRCDPISGHTALYWYRQSLGQGLEFLIYFQGNSAPDKSGLPSDRFSAERTGGSVSTLTIQRTQQEDSAVYLCASSPVGGSNYGYTFGSGTRLTVV.

The V call is TRBV4-3, the J call TRBJ1-1; D is perhaps TRBD1 (5 bases). The CDR3 consists of 14 residues. Germline assignment: CDR1 LGHNA and CDR2 YSLEER. Trimming took 0 bases from V and 7 from J, leaving 12 bases between them. CDR3: CASSQDSGGIEAFF. DNA for the CDR3: TGCGCCAGCAGCCAAGATAGTGGGGGGATTGAAGCTTTCTTT.

This clonotype was seen a few times. The V and J genes are TRBV7-2 and TRBJ2-3; tentative D call: TRBD2 (5 bases). The V gene lost 3 bases and the J gene lost 5 bases, with 9 bases spanning the gap. Germline V gives CDR1 SGHTA, CDR2 FQGNSA. This CDR3 region has 13 residues. The CDR3, as DNA: TGTGCCAGCAGCTTCGGGGTTATAGATACGCAGTATTTT. Translated, it gives CASSFGVIDTQYF. The full variable domain, completed using reference TRBV7-2 and TRBJ2-3, is GAGVSQSPSNKVTEKGKDVELRCDPISGHTALYWYRQSLGQGLEFLIYFQGNSAPDKSGLPSDRFSAERTGGSVSTLTIQRTQQEDSAVYLCASSFGVIDTQYFGPGTRLTVL.

The CDR3 sequence: CASSSSPSTDTQYF. DNA of the CDR3: TGTGCCAGCAGCTCCAGCCCCAGCACAGATACGCAGTATTTT. This chain joins TRBV7-2 and TRBJ2-3; no definite D call. The CDR3 is 14 amino acids. V lost 4 bases and J lost 0, with 8 bases in between. The germline gives CDR1 SGHTA, CDR2 FQGNSA.

Notes on this clonotype: Lacking the conserved final phenylalanine or tryptophan, this CDR3 likely reflects a read error. V gene TRBV12-3 or TRBV12-4 combines with J gene TRBJ2-3; D perhaps matches TRBD2 (5 bases). Trimming shortened V by 7 bases and J by 6 bases, and 17 bases separated the two germline ends. The CDR3 is 14 residues long. The CDR3 here is CASTEGARADTQYS. The CDR3 nucleotides are TGTGCCAGCACCGAGGGAGCGAGGGCCGATACGCAGTATTCC.

The table lists this clonotype with many counts. This sequence joins TRBV12-3 or TRBV12-4 and TRBJ2-5; D call uncertain. CDR3 size: 12 residues. Trimming shortened V by 6 bases and J by 7 bases, and 12 bases separated the two germline ends. The DNA of the CDR3 is TGTGCCAGCAGCCCCCCAATGGGGACCCAGTACTTC. It is translated as CASSPPMGTQYF.

This clonotype was detected a few times. This sequence joins TRBV18 and TRBJ2-1; 11 bases are a match to TRBD2. CDR1 and CDR2 from the germline V gene are KGHSH and LQKENI. V shed 6 bases, J shed 6 bases, and the junction held 10 bases outside the gene matches. The CDR3 sequence is 16 residues long. The DNA for the CDR3 is TGTGCCAGCTCCCCTACCACTAGCGGGGGAGGCAATGAGCAGTTCTTC. Protein: CASSPTTSGGGNEQFF.

The chain joins TRBV6-5 to TRBJ1-5; D ambiguous. Germline CDR1 reads MNHEY; CDR2 reads SVGAGI. Trimming took off 0 bases at V and 4 bases at J, with 7 bases between the two ends. The length of the CDR3 is 14 residues. The CDR3 reads CASSYSDKNQPQHF. The DNA for the CDR3 is TGTGCCAGCAGTTACTCAGACAAAAATCAGCCCCAGCATTTT.

The chain carries TRBV20-1 and TRBJ1-2, with TRBD1 matching 8 bases. Losses at the gene ends were 3 bases for V and 8 bases for J; bases not matched to a gene: 8. Germline V lookup: CDR1 DFQATT, CDR2 SNEGSKA (reference sequence). This CDR3 comprises 13 residues. The CDR3 here is CSASEQGAPGYTF. In DNA, the CDR3 is TGCAGTGCTAGTGAGCAGGGGGCGCCGGGCTACACCTTC.

The gene calls are TRBV7-9 and TRBJ1-2; 7 bases line up with TRBD1. CDR1 SEHNR and CDR2 FQNEAQ come from the germline V gene (reference sequence). The CDR3 spans 14 residues. The V and J ends lost 2 bases and 4 bases, in that order; junction bases with no gene match: 4. CDR3 nucleotide sequence: TGTGCCAGCAGCTTATCGGCAGGGGGCTATGGCTACACCTTC. It codes for CASSLSAGGYGYTF. The whole variable domain, filled in from reference TRBV7-9 and TRBJ1-2, reads DTGVSQNPRHKITKRGQNVTFRCDPISEHNRLYWYRQTLGQGPEFLTYFQNEAQLEKSRLLSDRFSAERPKGSFSTLEIQRTEQGDSAMYLCASSLSAGGYGYTFGSGTRLTVV.

This clonotype was seen a handful of times. Mismatch with germline at one junction end may stem from a read error. This chain uses TRBV10-3 with TRBJ2-3; D gene unclear. Germline V gene sequence: CDR1 ENHRY, CDR2 SYGVKD. The CDR3 is 14 amino acids. The CDR3 coding sequence is TGTACCATCGGAGAGCTGACGAGCACAGATACGCAGTATTTT. It specifies CTIGELTSTDTQYF.

The chain links TRBV6-6 to TRBJ2-3, with no clear D. Germline CDR1 is MNHNY and CDR2 is SVGAGI (reference sequence). The CDR3 is 11 residues long. V lost 7 bases and J lost 6, with 8 bases in between. The CDR3 bases are TGTGCCAGCACTCGATTCGATACGCAGTATTTT. Translated: CASTRFDTQYF.